The 30 T cell receptor beta chains given below trace back to one sample, sequenced in a study of T cell repertoires in cytomegalovirus infection. TCRdb fed the reads into MiXCR, producing one record per CDR3 protein. The table records roughly 500,000 distinct CDR3 sequences, 15% to 20% of them present only once. Sample: CD8+ T cells from PBMCs. These receptors all come from a human donor in good health (CMV status not recorded). Some clones in this sample may be carry-over from other donors' samples.

At least ten counts were recorded for this clonotype. The chain has TRBV7-3 and TRBJ2-1; D call uncertain. Germline CDR1 is SGHTA and CDR2 is FQGTGA. The CDR3 extends over 15 amino acids. V was clipped by 5 bases and J by 0 bases, with 11 bases between them. The CDR3 DNA sequence: TGTGCCAGCAGCCCCCGCTGGGGCTCCTACAATGAGCAGTTCTTC. Translating it yields CASSPRWGSYNEQFF. Using reference TRBV7-3 and TRBJ2-1 for the parts outside the CDR3, the full variable domain is GAGVSQTPSNKVTEKGKYVELRCDPISGHTALYWYRQSLGQGPEFLIYFQGTGAADDSGLPNDRFFAVRPEGSVSTLKIQRTERGDSAVYLCASSPRWGSYNEQFFGPGTRLTVL.

The chain uses TRBV15 and TRBJ2-1; TRBD2 might be the D (5 bases). V was clipped by 2 bases and J by 14 bases, with 16 bases between them. CDR3 length equals 13 residues. Germline CDR1 and CDR2: LNHNV and YYDKDF (reference sequence). The CDR3 DNA is TGTGCCACCAGCAGATCCGACGGAGGTAAGGAGTTCTTC. Protein: CATSRSDGGKEFF.

This clonotype was detected many times. The rearrangement uses TRBV7-9 and TRBJ1-3, with D possibly matching TRBD1 (6 bases). The V and J ends lost 2 bases and 2 bases respectively, with 19 bases between them. CDR1 is SEHNR, CDR2 FQNEAQ, per germline (reference sequence). The CDR3 loop spans 18 amino acids. The CDR3 nucleotides read TGTGCCAGCAGCTTAATGCTTTCCCCAGGGACAACTGGAAACACCATATATTTT. This translates into CASSLMLSPGTTGNTIYF.

This clonotype appeared many times. V gene TRBV7-9 combines with J gene TRBJ1-5, with D perhaps TRBD1 (5 bases). The CDR3 length is 12 residues. CDR1 SEHNR and CDR2 FQNEAQ come from the germline V gene (reference sequence). V lost 6 bases, J lost 8 bases, and 11 bases lay in between. The CDR3 protein is CASSQGSEPQHF. CDR3 nucleotides: TGTGCCAGCAGTCAGGGATCCGAGCCCCAGCATTTT.

This rearrangement joins TRBV10-3 to TRBJ2-2, with D maybe TRBD1 (6 bases). V was pared by 4 bases and J by 6 bases, with 9 bases between. CDR1 and CDR2 (germline): ENHRY, SYGVKD. This CDR3 spans 13 amino acids. The chain's CDR3 is CAISVNRAGELFF. The CDR3 nucleotides read TGTGCCATCAGTGTGAACAGGGCCGGGGAGCTGTTTTTT.

CDR3 residues: CASSLSPDGYGYTF. The CDR3 DNA sequence: TGTGCCAGCAGTTTATCCCCTGACGGCTATGGCTACACCTTC. The chain links TRBV27 to TRBJ1-2; no firm D call. CDR3 length: 14 amino acids. Germline values: CDR1 MNHEY, CDR2 SMNVEV (reference sequence). The germline V and J ends were trimmed by 0 bases and 4 bases, with 9 bases remaining between them.

This chain links TRBV14 with TRBJ2-7, with 10 bases that match TRBD2. CDR1 is SGHDN and CDR2 is FVKESK in the germline V gene. CDR3 length: 16 residues. Trimming removed 4 bases from V and 1 base from J; junction bases left unmatched: 7. The CDR3 DNA reads TGTGCCAGCAGCCTTCACAGCGGGGGGGGATCCTACGAGCAGTACTTC. Its translation is CASSLHSGGGSYEQYF. The whole variable domain, remainder taken from reference TRBV14 and TRBJ2-7, is EAGVTQFPSHSVIEKGQTVTLRCDPISGHDNLYWYRRVMGKEIKFLLHFVKESKQDESGMPNNRFLAERTGGTYSTLKVQPAELEDSGVYFCASSLHSGGGSYEQYFGPGTRLTVT.

Many counts were recorded for this clonotype. The gene calls are TRBV6-5 and TRBJ2-7, with TRBD2 matching over 12 bases. Trimming at V came to 5 bases and at J to 3 bases, leaving 8 bases not matched to a gene. Germline V gives CDR1 MNHEY, CDR2 SVGAGI. This CDR3 region has 16 residues. CDR3 amino acids: CASSLTSGGSVYEQYF. DNA for the CDR3: TGTGCCAGCAGTCTCACTAGCGGGGGGTCTGTCTACGAGCAGTACTTC.

The V call is TRBV30, the J call TRBJ2-3, with 12 bases identical to TRBD2. Per the germline V gene, CDR1 is GTSNPN and CDR2 is SVGIG (reference sequence). Trimming removed 2 bases from V and 0 bases from J; junction bases left unmatched: 6. The CDR3 totals 17 residues. The CDR3 protein is CAWSRGLAGTSTDTQYF. CDR3 nucleotide sequence: TGTGCCTGGAGTAGAGGACTAGCGGGAACTAGCACAGATACGCAGTATTTT. The full variable domain, with the rest looked up from reference TRBV30 and TRBJ2-3, is SQTIHQWPATLVQPVGSPLSLECTVEGTSNPNLYWYRQAAGRGLQLLFYSVGIGQISSEVPQNLSASRPQDRQFILSSKKLLLSDSGFYLCAWSRGLAGTSTDTQYFGPGTRLTVL.

Ten or more counts support this clonotype. The chain has TRBV6-5 and TRBJ1-1; D is perhaps TRBD1 (5 bases). From germline, CDR1 is MNHEY and CDR2 SVGAGI. The CDR3 has 13 residues. V gave up 0 bases and J gave up 5 bases, with 7 bases separating them. Here the CDR3 reads CASSYSGGTEAFF. The CDR3 coding sequence is TGTGCCAGCAGTTACTCGGGGGGGACTGAAGCTTTCTTT.

The sample holds many counts of this clonotype. The V call is TRBV7-9, the J call TRBJ1-1; 7 positions match TRBD1. The V gene's germline CDR1 is SEHNR and CDR2 FQNEAQ (reference sequence). With V trimmed by 8 bases and J by 1 base, 7 bases remained unmatched. This CDR3 spans 14 amino acids. CDR3 in amino acids: CASGDSTRNTEAFF. The CDR3 DNA reads TGTGCCAGCGGGGACAGCACGAGGAACACTGAAGCTTTCTTT.

This clonotype was observed at least ten times. DNA for the CDR3: TGTGCCAGCAGCTTAGAGGAGGGAAGGAACACTGAAGCTTTCTTT. Residues: CASSLEEGRNTEAFF. V is TRBV7-8 and J is TRBJ1-1; D remains unclear. The CDR3 totals 15 residues. With 1 base removed from V and 1 base from J, the gap between germline ends came to 10 bases. CDR1 SGHVS and CDR2 FQNEAQ come from the germline V gene.

Comments on this clonotype: The junction shows a germline mismatch at one end, possibly a read error. V usage is TRBV11-2 and J usage is TRBJ2-5; 11 positions match TRBD2. This CDR3 spans 16 amino acids. CDR1 and CDR2 (germline): SGHAT, FQNNGV. CDR3 coding DNA: TGTGCAAGCAGCTCGGCTAGCGGGAGGCAGGGGGAGACCCAGTACTTC. This translates into CASSSASGRQGETQYF.

The chain joins TRBV9 to TRBJ2-7; D may be TRBD2 (5 bases). The germline gives CDR1 SGDLS, CDR2 YYNGEE. Trimming shortened V by 2 bases and J by 3 bases, and 12 bases separated the two germline ends. The CDR3 runs 14 residues. The CDR3 loop is CASSVSGVGYEQYF. The CDR3 nucleotides read TGTGCCAGCAGCGTCTCCGGGGTAGGCTACGAGCAGTACTTC.

This clonotype was counted at least ten times. The chain recombines TRBV28 with TRBJ1-5; D is possibly TRBD1 (6 bases). Germline CDR1 MDHEN, CDR2 SYDVKM. Between the trimmed V and J ends, which lost 5 bases and 0 bases, there was a span of 11 bases. CDR3 size: 15 residues. In DNA form, the CDR3 reads TGTGCCAGCAGTCCAGGACAGTATAGCAATCAGCCCCAGCATTTT. Translated: CASSPGQYSNQPQHF.

This clonotype was observed at least ten times. The chain is built from TRBV11-1 and TRBJ2-3; 7 bases are a match to TRBD1. CDR1 SGHAT and CDR2 FQDESV come from the germline V gene (reference sequence). Trimming at V came to 5 bases and at J to 0 bases, leaving 8 bases not matched to a gene. The CDR3 runs to 16 residues. CDR3 sequence: CASSPGQAGSTDTQYF. For the CDR3, the DNA is TGTGCCAGCAGCCCAGGACAGGCAGGGAGCACAGATACGCAGTATTTT.

This clonotype occurred many times. V usage is TRBV27 and J usage is TRBJ2-7; D is unresolved. The CDR3 totals 13 residues. The germline V gene encodes CDR1 MNHEY and CDR2 SMNVEV (reference sequence). Trimming pared 4 bases from V and 3 bases from J, leaving 10 bases between. The CDR3, as DNA: TGTGCCAGCAGTTCCCTCGTAAGCTACGAGCAGTACTTC. It translates to CASSSLVSYEQYF.

The chain combines TRBV20-1 with TRBJ1-3; D is uncertain. V was trimmed by 6 bases and J by 0 bases, leaving 6 bases between them. There are 12 residues in the CDR3. Per germline, CDR1 DFQATT and CDR2 SNEGSKA (reference sequence). CDR3 bases: TGCAGTGCCAAGGTCTCTGGAAACACCATATATTTT. Translating gives CSAKVSGNTIYF.

This clonotype was observed a few times. The chain couples TRBV6-1 to TRBJ2-1; 15 bases match TRBD2. V was pared by 5 bases and J by 12 bases, with 14 bases of the junction left unmatched. The CDR3 covers 17 residues. Germline CDR1 MNHNS, CDR2 SASEGT. Written as DNA, the CDR3 is TGTGCCAGCAGTCCGGACAGAGCCTCGGGACTAGCGGGAGGGCAGTTCTTC. This codes for CASSPDRASGLAGGQFF.

The table lists this clonotype with many counts. The CDR3 DNA reads TGTGCCAGCAGCTTAGCGCAGTCAACTACCTACGAGCAGTACTTC. Amino acid sequence: CASSLAQSTTYEQYF. This chain joins TRBV7-8 and TRBJ2-7; D gene unclear. This CDR3 is built from 15 residues. Deletions cut 0 bases from V and 2 bases from J, with 11 bases between. Germline CDR1 reads SGHVS; CDR2 reads FQNEAQ.

This clonotype came up many times. This chain joins TRBV7-6 and TRBJ1-5, with no clear D. This CDR3 spans 13 amino acids. V lost 1 base and J lost 4, with 5 bases in between. CDR1 SGHVS and CDR2 FNYEAQ come from the germline V gene. The CDR3 is CASSLEQNQPQHF. As DNA, the CDR3 is TGTGCCAGCAGCTTAGAACAGAATCAGCCCCAGCATTTT.

In this sample, this clonotype turned up many times. This chain links TRBV7-6 with TRBJ2-4, with TRBD2 matching 15 bases. The CDR3 has 18 residues. V trimming: 3 bases; J trimming: 0 bases; junction bases outside the gene matches: 3. Germline-derived CDR1 and CDR2 are SGHVS and FNYEAQ. CDR3 nucleotides: TGTGCCAGCAGCTTCGGGACTAGCGGGGGGCTAGCCAAAAACATTCAGTACTTC. Translated: CASSFGTSGGLAKNIQYF.

The chain links TRBV5-5 to TRBJ1-6, with D possibly being TRBD1 (6 bases). There are 15 residues in the CDR3. Germline V gene data show CDR1 as SGHKS and CDR2 as YYEKEE (reference sequence). Trimming shortened V by 3 bases and J by 0 bases, and 7 bases separated the two germline ends. CDR3 DNA: TGTGCCAGCAGCTCGGACAGCTCCTATAATTCACCCCTCCACTTT. Amino acid sequence: CASSSDSSYNSPLHF.

This clonotype has a handful of counts. The rearrangement uses TRBV4-1 and TRBJ2-2; D remains unclear. The V end lost 3 bases, the J end lost 7 bases, and 12 bases lay between the germline ends. Germline-derived CDR1 and CDR2 are MGHRA and YSYEKL. CDR3 length equals 14 residues. DNA for the CDR3: TGCGCCAGCAGCCACCAGATCCGGAGCGGGGAGCTGTTTTTT. Amino acids: CASSHQIRSGELFF.

This clonotype occurred many times. The V gene is TRBV10-3, the J gene TRBJ2-1; a weak D match, TRBD2 (5 bases). CDR1 ENHRY and CDR2 SYGVKD come from the germline V gene. This CDR3 is built from 17 residues. Trimming took off 0 bases at V and 0 bases at J, with 12 bases between the two ends. The CDR3 spells CAISESGPAASYNEQFF. Written as DNA, the CDR3 is TGTGCCATCAGTGAGTCAGGTCCAGCGGCCTCCTACAATGAGCAGTTCTTC.

The genes are TRBV20-1 and TRBJ2-1; 12 bases align to TRBD2. V was pared by 0 bases and J by 8 bases, with 11 bases of the junction left unmatched. The CDR3 runs 17 residues. CDR1 DFQATT and CDR2 SNEGSKA come from the germline V gene (reference sequence). For the CDR3, the DNA is TGCAGTGCTAGAGAGGGCTGGACTAGCGGGATTATCGATGAGCAGTTCTTC. This gives the protein CSAREGWTSGIIDEQFF.

This clonotype was recorded at least ten times. The gene calls are TRBV12-3 or TRBV12-4 and TRBJ1-4, with unresolved D. The CDR3 runs 13 residues. V lost 6 bases to trimming and J lost 8 bases, with 13 bases between them. CDR3 DNA: TGTGCCAGCAGGACCAAAGGCGGCGAAAAACTGTTTTTT. Protein sequence: CASRTKGGEKLFF.

The chain employs TRBV6-8 and TRBJ2-3; 7 bases are a match to TRBD1. The germline V gene has CDR1 MNHGY and CDR2 SAAAGT. The trim removed 5 bases at V and 8 bases at J, leaving 10 bases unmatched. The CDR3 is 14 residues long. CDR3 DNA sequence: TGTGCCAGCAGTGTAGGGGGCCTCGCAGTTACGCAGTATTTT. Its protein is CASSVGGLAVTQYF.

On this clonotype: With a much larger clone just one base away, this may be a read error. The chain is built from TRBV11-1 and TRBJ2-2; D is perhaps TRBD1 (5 bases). V lost 5 bases, J lost 3 bases, and 10 bases lay in between. The CDR3 is 14 residues long. Germline values: CDR1 SGHAT, CDR2 FQDESV (reference sequence). CDR3 bases: TGTGCCAGCAGCCTCAGGACATACACCGGGGAGCTGTTTTTT. Amino acids: CASSLRTYTGELFF.

This clonotype was picked up many times. This chain connects TRBV11-2 to TRBJ2-7, with TRBD1 matching 9 bases. Germline loops: CDR1 SGHAT, CDR2 FQNNGV. This CDR3 has 15 amino acids. The V gene end was trimmed by 5 bases and the J gene end by 0 bases; junction bases not matched to a gene: 5. CDR3 DNA: TGTGCCAGCAGCACGACAGGGGGGAGCTCCTACGAGCAGTACTTC. Its translation: CASSTTGGSSYEQYF.